This T cell receptor beta chain was obtained from a study of naive and memory T cell subsets. Trimming stripped 5 bases from V and 8 bases from J, with 12 bases between. Germline CDR1 reads MDHEN; CDR2 reads SYDVKM. The CDR3 covers 12 residues. The treatment: skin biopsy from PPD injection site in Mantoux-positive individual. A UMI-containing oligonucleotide was joined by 3' ligation to the TCR cDNA template. Ligated cDNA underwent four rounds of PCR with nested alpha and beta constant region primers and SP2. TCRdb redid the calling of the UMI-ligation and nested PCR reads with MiXCR, one entry per CDR3 protein. The sample lists 35,000 to 40,000 distinct CDR3 sequences; around 10% were seen once. This clonotype was observed a few times.

The source material was skin, sampled from a tuberculin skin test site. The genes are TRBV28 and TRBJ1-1, with D possibly being TRBD1 (5 bases). This TCR was recovered from an adult in good health. Here the CDR3 DNA reads TGTGCCAGCAGTCGAGAGACAGAGGAAGCTTTCTTT. The encoded protein is CASSRETEEAFF.